This T cell receptor (beta chain) was retrieved from a study of T-cell reconstitution after alpha-beta-depleted transplantation in children. Germline V CDR1 and CDR2: SGHRS, YFSETQ. The CDR3 loop spans 14 amino acids. J lost 2 bases, V lost 3 bases, and 3 bases had no gene match. For TCRbeta, the library was prepared with unique molecular identifiers. TCRdb redid the calling of the PCR reads with MiXCR, one entry per CDR3 protein. The top ten clones hold 5.5% to 8% of a sample with roughly 200,000 distinct CDR3 sequences, under 9.5% of them seen once. The sequence was collected from a human donor who donated a stem cell graft to a child with acute lymphoblastic leukemia. This sample comprised PBMCs from the stem cell graft donor, obtained from the stem cell graft. This chain joins TRBV5-1 and TRBJ2-7; 9 bases fit TRBD1. The chain's CDR3 is CASSSNRGPYEQYF. CDR3 bases: TGCGCCAGCAGCTCTAACAGGGGGCCCTACGAGCAGTACTTC.